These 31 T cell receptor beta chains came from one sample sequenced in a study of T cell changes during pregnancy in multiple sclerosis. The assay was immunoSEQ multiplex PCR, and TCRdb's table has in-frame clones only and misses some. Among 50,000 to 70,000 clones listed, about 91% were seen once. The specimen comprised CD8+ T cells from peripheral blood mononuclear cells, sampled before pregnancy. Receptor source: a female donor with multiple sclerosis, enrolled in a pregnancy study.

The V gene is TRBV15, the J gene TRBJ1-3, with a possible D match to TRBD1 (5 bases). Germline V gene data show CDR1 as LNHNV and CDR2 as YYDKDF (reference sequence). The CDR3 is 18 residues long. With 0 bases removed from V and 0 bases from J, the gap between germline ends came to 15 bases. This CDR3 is CATSREIGGGSSGNTIYF. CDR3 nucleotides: TGTGCCACCAGCAGAGAGATCGGGGGAGGTAGCTCTGGAAACACCATATATTTT.

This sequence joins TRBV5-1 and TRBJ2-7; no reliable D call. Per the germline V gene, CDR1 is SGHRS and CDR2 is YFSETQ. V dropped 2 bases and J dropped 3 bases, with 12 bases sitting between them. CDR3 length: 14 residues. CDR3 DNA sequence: TGCGCCAGCAGCTTTTTCGAACAGAACTACGAGCAGTACTTC. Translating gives CASSFFEQNYEQYF.

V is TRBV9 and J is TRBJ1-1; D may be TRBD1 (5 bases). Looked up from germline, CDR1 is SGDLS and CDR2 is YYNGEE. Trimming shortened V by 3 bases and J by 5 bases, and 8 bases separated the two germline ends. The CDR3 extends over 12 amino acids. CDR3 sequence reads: CASSDGGTEAFF. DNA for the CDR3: TGTGCCAGCAGCGACGGGGGGACTGAAGCTTTCTTT.

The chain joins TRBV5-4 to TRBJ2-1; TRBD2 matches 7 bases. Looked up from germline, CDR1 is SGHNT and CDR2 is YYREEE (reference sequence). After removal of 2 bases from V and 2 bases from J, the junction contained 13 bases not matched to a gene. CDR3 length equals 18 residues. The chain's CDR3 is CASSFVWAGVRPYNEQFF. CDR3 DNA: TGTGCCAGCAGCTTCGTCTGGGCGGGGGTTCGCCCCTACAATGAGCAGTTCTTC.

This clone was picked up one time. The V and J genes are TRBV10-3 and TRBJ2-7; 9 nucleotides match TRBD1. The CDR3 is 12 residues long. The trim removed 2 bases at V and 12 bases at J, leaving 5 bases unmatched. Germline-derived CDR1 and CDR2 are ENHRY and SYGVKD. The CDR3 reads CAISEGDRDPYF. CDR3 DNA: TGTGCCATCAGTGAGGGGGACAGGGATCCGTACTTC.

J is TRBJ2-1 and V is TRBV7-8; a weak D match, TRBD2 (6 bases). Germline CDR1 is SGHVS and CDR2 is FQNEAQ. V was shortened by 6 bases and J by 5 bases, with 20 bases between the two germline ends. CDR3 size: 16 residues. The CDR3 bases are TGTGCCAGCAGGGGCGGAGGAGGGCGCACTGACAATGAGCAGTTCTTC. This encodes CASRGGGGRTDNEQFF.

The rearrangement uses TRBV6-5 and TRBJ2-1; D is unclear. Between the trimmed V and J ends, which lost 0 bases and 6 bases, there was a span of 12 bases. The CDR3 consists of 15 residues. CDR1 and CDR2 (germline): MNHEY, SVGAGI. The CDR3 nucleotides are TGTGCCAGCAGTTACTCGAAATGGGCCTTCAATGAGCAGTTCTTC. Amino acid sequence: CASSYSKWAFNEQFF.

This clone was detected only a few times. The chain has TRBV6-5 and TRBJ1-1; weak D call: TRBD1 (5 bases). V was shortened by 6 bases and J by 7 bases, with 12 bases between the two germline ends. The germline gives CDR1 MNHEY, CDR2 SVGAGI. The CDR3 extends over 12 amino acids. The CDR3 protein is CASRPGGGEAFF. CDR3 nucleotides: TGTGCCAGCAGGCCAGGCGGGGGTGAAGCTTTCTTT.

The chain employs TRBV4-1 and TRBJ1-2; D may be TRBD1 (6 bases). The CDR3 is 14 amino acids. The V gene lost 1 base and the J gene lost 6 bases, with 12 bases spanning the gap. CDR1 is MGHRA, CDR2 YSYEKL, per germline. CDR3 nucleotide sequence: TGCGCCAGCAGCCAAGCAGGGGTAGGGGATGGCTACACCTTC. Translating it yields CASSQAGVGDGYTF.

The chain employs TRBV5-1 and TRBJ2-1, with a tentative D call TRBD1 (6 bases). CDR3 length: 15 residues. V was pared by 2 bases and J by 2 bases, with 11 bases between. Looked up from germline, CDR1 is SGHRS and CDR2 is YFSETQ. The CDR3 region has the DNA TGCGCCAGCAGCTTCGAGGGGGTCACCTACAATGAGCAGTTCTTC. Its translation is CASSFEGVTYNEQFF.

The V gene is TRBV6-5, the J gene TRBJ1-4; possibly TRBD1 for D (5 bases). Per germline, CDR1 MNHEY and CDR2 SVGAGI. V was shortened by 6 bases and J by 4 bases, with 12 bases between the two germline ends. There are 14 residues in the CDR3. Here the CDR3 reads CASSTTVGNEKLFF. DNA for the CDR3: TGTGCCAGCAGCACGACAGTTGGTAATGAAAAACTGTTTTTT.

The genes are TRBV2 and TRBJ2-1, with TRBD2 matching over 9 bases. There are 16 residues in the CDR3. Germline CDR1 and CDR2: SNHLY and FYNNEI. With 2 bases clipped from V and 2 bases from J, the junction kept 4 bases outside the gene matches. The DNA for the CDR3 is TGTGCCAGCAGTGAATTAGCGGGGGACCCCTACAATGAGCAGTTCTTC. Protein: CASSELAGDPYNEQFF. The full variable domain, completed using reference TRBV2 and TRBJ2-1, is EPEVTQTPSHQVTQMGQEVILRCVPISNHLYFYWYRQILGQKVEFLVSFYNNEISEKSEIFDDQFSVERPDGSNFTLKIRSTKLEDSAMYFCASSELAGDPYNEQFFGPGTRLTVL.

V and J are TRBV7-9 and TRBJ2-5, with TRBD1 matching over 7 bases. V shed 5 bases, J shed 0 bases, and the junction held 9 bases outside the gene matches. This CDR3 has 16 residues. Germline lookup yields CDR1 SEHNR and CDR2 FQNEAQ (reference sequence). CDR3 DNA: TGTGCCAGCAGCGACCGGGACAGAATGAACCAAGAGACCCAGTACTTC. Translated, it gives CASSDRDRMNQETQYF.

The CDR3 spells CASSQGQHQPQHF. The CDR3 DNA is TGTGCCAGCAGCCAGGGCCAGCATCAGCCCCAGCATTTT. The rearrangement joins TRBV6-5 to TRBJ1-5, with a weak D call TRBD1 (5 bases). The V end was cut by 6 bases, the J end by 5 bases, with 11 bases between. The CDR3 runs to 13 residues. Germline lookup yields CDR1 MNHEY and CDR2 SVGAGI.

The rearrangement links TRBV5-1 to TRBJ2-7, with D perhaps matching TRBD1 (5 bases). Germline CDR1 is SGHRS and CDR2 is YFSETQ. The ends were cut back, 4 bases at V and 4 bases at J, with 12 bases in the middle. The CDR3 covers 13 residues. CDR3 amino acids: CASSPPTEYEQYF. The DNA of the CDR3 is TGCGCCAGCAGCCCCCCGACAGAATACGAGCAGTACTTC.

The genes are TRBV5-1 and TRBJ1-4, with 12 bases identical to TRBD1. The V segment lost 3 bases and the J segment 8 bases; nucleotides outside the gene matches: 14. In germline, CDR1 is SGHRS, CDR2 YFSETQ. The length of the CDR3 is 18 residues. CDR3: CASSWGRPGTGGTEKLFF. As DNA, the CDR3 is TGCGCCAGCAGCTGGGGACGTCCCGGGACAGGGGGCACCGAAAAACTGTTTTTT.

The CDR3 region has the DNA TGCGCCAGCAGCCACGGACTGTGGACTGAAGCTTTCTTT. It specifies CASSHGLWTEAFF. This sequence joins TRBV4-1 and TRBJ1-1; D is ambiguous. V was clipped by 3 bases and J by 5 bases, with 10 bases between them. The V gene's germline CDR1 is MGHRA and CDR2 YSYEKL. The CDR3 covers 13 residues.

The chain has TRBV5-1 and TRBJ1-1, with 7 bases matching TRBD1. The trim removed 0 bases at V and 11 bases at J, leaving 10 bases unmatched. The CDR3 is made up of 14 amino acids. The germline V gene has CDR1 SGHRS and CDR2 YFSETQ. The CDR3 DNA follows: TGCGCCAGCAGCTTGGGGACAGGCTTCACTTCGGCTTTCTTT. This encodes CASSLGTGFTSAFF.

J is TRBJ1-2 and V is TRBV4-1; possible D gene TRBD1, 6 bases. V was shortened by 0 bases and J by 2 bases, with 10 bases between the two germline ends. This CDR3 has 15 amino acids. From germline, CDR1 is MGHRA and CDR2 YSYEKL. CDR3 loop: CASSQEPQGNYGYTF. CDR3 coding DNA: TGCGCCAGCAGCCAAGAGCCCCAGGGGAACTATGGCTACACCTTC.

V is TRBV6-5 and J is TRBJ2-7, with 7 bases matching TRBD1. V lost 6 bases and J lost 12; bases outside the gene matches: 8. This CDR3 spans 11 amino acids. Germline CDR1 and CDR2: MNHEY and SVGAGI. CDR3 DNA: TGTGCCAGCAGGGGACAGAATGGGTGGTACTTC. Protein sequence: CASRGQNGWYF.

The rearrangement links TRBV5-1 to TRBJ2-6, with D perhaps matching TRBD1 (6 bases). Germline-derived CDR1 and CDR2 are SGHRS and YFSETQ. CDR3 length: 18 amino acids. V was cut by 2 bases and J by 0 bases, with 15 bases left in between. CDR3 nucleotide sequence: TGCGCCAGCAGCTTCACAGGGTCTCTTTCCTCTGGGGCCAACGTCCTGACTTTC. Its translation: CASSFTGSLSSGANVLTF.

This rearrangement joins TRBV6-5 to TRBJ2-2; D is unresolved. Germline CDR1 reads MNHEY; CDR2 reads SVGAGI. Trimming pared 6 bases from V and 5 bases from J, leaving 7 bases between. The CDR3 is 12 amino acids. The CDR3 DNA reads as TGTGCCAGCAGCTCGGTAACCGGGGAGCTGTTTTTT. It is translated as CASSSVTGELFF.

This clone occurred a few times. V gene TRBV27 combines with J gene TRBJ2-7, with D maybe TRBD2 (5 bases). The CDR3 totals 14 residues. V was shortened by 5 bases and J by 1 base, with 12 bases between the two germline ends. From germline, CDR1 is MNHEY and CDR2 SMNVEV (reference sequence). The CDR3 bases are TGTGCCAGCAGTGAAACAACTAGTTCCTACGAGCAGTACTTC. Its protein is CASSETTSSYEQYF.

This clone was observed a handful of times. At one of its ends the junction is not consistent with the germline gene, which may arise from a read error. CDR3 protein: CASSFTANTGELFF. CDR3 DNA sequence: TGTGCTAGCAGCTTTACGGCGAACACCGGGGAGCTGTTTTTT. V and J are TRBV7-7 and TRBJ2-2; D gene unclear. The CDR3 loop spans 14 amino acids. Germline V gene lookup returns CDR1 SSHAT and CDR2 FNYEAQ (reference sequence).

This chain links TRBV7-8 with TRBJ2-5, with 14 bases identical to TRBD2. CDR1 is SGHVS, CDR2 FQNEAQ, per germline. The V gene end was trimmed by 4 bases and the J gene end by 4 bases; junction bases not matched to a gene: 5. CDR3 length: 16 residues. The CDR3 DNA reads TGTGCCAGCAGCTCCAGACTAGCGGGGGGGGTAGAGACCCAGTACTTC. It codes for CASSSRLAGGVETQYF.

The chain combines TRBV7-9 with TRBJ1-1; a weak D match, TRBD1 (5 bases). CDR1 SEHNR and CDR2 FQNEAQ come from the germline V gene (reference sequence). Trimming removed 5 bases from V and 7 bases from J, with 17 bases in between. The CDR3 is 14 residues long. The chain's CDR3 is CASSPSSGVDEAFF. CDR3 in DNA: TGTGCCAGCAGCCCATCATCGGGGGTTGATGAAGCTTTCTTT.

The chain's CDR3 is CASSQGGIAEAFF. DNA of the CDR3: TGTGCCAGCAGCCAAGGGGGCATCGCTGAAGCTTTCTTT. J is TRBJ1-1 and V is TRBV16; a weak D match, TRBD1 (6 bases). The CDR3 runs 13 residues. Trimming cost V 2 bases and J 6 bases, with 10 bases left between them. Per the germline V gene, CDR1 is KGHSY and CDR2 is FQNENV.

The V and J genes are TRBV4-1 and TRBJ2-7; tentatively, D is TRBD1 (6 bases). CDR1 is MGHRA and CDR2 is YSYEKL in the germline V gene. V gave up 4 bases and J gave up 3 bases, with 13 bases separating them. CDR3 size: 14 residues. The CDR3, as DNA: TGCGCCAGCAGCCTCCGGGACACTCACTACGAGCAGTACTTC. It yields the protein CASSLRDTHYEQYF.

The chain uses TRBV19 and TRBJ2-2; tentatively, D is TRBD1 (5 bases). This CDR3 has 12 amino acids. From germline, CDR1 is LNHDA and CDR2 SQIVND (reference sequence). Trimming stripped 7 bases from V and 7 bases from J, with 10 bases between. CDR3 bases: TGTGCCAGTAATCAGGGCGGCGGGGAGCTGTTTTTT. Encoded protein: CASNQGGGELFF.

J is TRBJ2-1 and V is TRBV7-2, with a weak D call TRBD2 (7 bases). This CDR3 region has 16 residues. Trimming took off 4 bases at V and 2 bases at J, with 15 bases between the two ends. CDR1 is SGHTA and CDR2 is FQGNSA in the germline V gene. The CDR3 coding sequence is TGTGCCAGCAGCTCCATAGGGGGGGGCACCTACAATGAGCAGTTCTTC. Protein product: CASSSIGGGTYNEQFF.

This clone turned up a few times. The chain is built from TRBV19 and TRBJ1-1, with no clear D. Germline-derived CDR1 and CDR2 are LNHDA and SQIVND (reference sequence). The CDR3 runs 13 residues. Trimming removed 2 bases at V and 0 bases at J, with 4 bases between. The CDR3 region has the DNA TGTGCCAGTAGTATAATTATGAACACTGAAGCTTTCTTT. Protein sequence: CASSIIMNTEAFF.